This TCR beta chain was recovered during a study of shared clonotypes between healthy human individuals. At the level of the study: There were three CD4 naive, three CD4 memory, two CD8 naive and one CD8 memory plates per donor.

Trimming took 0 bases from V and 4 from J; bases not matched to a gene: 7. Germline CDR1 is LGHNA and CDR2 is YNFKEQ. The CDR3 is 16 residues long. Measured with immunoSEQ multiplex PCR; TCRdb has only the in-frame clones, and not every one. The data hold a few million clones, with under 95% observed a single time. Study results and caveats: Sorted-subset sequencing, rarefaction showed, was incomplete despite large depth.

On this clone itself: Its cognate antigen is unknown.

V gene TRBV4-2 combines with J gene TRBJ2-5; 8 bases align to TRBD2. The TCR sequence derives from a man younger than 35 in good health. Some clones in this sample may be carry-over from other donors' samples. Sequencing input: naive CD4+ T cells from PBMCs. Subset given: CD45RA+ positively selected. CDR3 DNA: TGTGCCAGCAGCCAAGAACTTCGCAGCGGGGGAGAGACCCAGTACTTC. It encodes CASSQELRSGGETQYF.